This TCR beta chain was sequenced in a study of cytomegalovirus exposure and HLA in healthy donors. Study findings and constraints: HLA allele associations emerged for roughly 17,000 TCR beta sequences in a later analysis, at 0.05 false discovery rate. Later analysis demonstrated an association between a missense DCLRE1C variant and TCR beta V- and J-gene trimming.

About this clone itself: The antigen is unknown.

Per the germline V gene, CDR1 is KGHSH and CDR2 is LQKENI. The CDR3 loop spans 15 amino acids. Trimming removed 4 bases from V and 1 base from J; junction bases left unmatched: 6. The study ran its PCR with 60 Vbeta and 13 Jbeta primers. Study processing details: Unique TCR beta chains totaled roughly 80 million in a later count, with some 10 million of them shared. TCRdb's table, derived via immunoSEQ multiplex PCR, lists solely in-frame clones and lacks some. That table supplies the V and J calls and clone size; D and trimming were determined from the DNA. The table records more than 90,000 clones, around three quarters of them present only once.

The source of this sequence is a man aged 25 to 45 in good health and CMV-seronegative. Source material: PBMCs. The chain couples TRBV18 to TRBJ2-5; 7 positions match TRBD2. The CDR3 DNA follows: TGTGCCAGCTCACGCAGCGGGAACCTCCAAGAGACCCAGTACTTC. This encodes CASSRSGNLQETQYF.